The count of the clone carrying this T cell receptor beta chain is one. The data belong to a study of blood T cell repertoires in COVID-19. Background on the study: Both acute and convalescent COVID-19 samples were obtained from the United States, Italy and Spain. PBMCs, B-cell-depleted T cells, or T cells provided the cDNA or gDNA that made up the material.

Deletions cut 1 base from V and 7 bases from J, with 8 bases between. Looked up from germline, CDR1 is SGHTA and CDR2 is FQGTGA. This CDR3 has 13 amino acids. Per the original data handling: Reference gene primer amplification yielded estimated nucleated cell counts. Using immunoSEQ multiplex PCR, the repertoire was profiled, and TCRdb retains in-frame clones only, with some absent. Clonal size and the V and J genes are those of that table, whereas D and trimming came from the DNA. The table lists more than 90,000 clones, about 90% of them singletons. This TCR came from a middle-aged man with acute or convalescent COVID-19. The gene calls are TRBV7-3 and TRBJ2-1; no firm D call. Sequenced material: peripheral blood. CDR3 in amino acids: CASSLRALNEQFF. The CDR3 region has the DNA TGTGCCAGCAGCTTAAGGGCGCTAAATGAGCAGTTCTTC.